The 27 T cell receptor beta chains reported below all come from one sample, sequenced in a study of T cells after posttransplantation cyclophosphamide. This table comes from immunoSEQ multiplex PCR, and its TCRdb copy is limited to in-frame clones, with some not included. Of about 47,000 clones detected, roughly 92% appear once; the ten largest clones hold less than 3.5%. Sequencing was carried out using PBMCs. These receptors originate from a woman in her 50s in good health and a related stem cell transplant donor.

The chain recombines TRBV5-5 with TRBJ1-1; weak D call: TRBD1 (5 bases). Germline loops: CDR1 SGHKS, CDR2 YYEKEE (reference sequence). Between the trimmed V and J ends, which lost 10 bases and 0 bases, there was a span of 13 bases. This CDR3 is built from 13 residues. CDR3 in amino acids: CAGGGDLNTEAFF. The CDR3 coding sequence is TGTGCCGGCGGGGGGGATTTGAACACTGAAGCTTTCTTT. The whole variable domain, filled in from reference TRBV5-5 and TRBJ1-1, reads DAGVTQSPTHLIKTRGQQVTLRCSPISGHKSVSWYQQVLGQGPQFIFQYYEKEERGRGNFPDRFSARQFPNYSSELNVNALLLGDSALYLCAGGGDLNTEAFFGQGTRLTVV.

The V call is TRBV7-9, the J call TRBJ2-4; 10 bases align to TRBD2. V shed 5 bases, J shed 6 bases, and the junction held 7 bases outside the gene matches. The CDR3 sequence is 15 residues long. The V gene's germline CDR1 is SEHNR and CDR2 FQNEAQ (reference sequence). The DNA of the CDR3 is TGTGCCAGCAGCCCGGGACTAGCGAATGGAAACATTCAGTACTTC. Translating gives CASSPGLANGNIQYF.

This clone was seen a handful of times. DNA of the CDR3: TGTGCCAGCAGTTGGTTCGATCGGAGGGAGGTGACAGATACGCAGTATTTT. As protein: CASSWFDRREVTDTQYF. V usage is TRBV28 and J usage is TRBJ2-3, with D tentatively TRBD2 (6 bases). Germline CDR1 reads MDHEN; CDR2 reads SYDVKM. There are 17 residues in the CDR3. Trimming pared 4 bases from V and 3 bases from J, leaving 20 bases between.

This chain uses TRBV5-1 with TRBJ2-6, with 11 bases lining up with TRBD2. CDR3 length: 19 amino acids. Germline V CDR1 and CDR2: SGHRS, YFSETQ. Trimming took 7 bases from V and 0 from J; bases not matched to a gene: 12. CDR3 sequence: CASEISGTSGASGANVLTF. In DNA form, the CDR3 reads TGCGCCAGCGAGATCAGTGGGACTAGCGGAGCCTCTGGGGCCAACGTCCTGACTTTC.

The chain has TRBV2 and TRBJ1-5; D might be TRBD1 (5 bases). Deletions cut 2 bases from V and 2 bases from J, with 13 bases between. The CDR3 totals 16 residues. Germline assignment: CDR1 SNHLY and CDR2 FYNNEI. DNA for the CDR3: TGTGCCAGCAGTGAATTGGTGGAACAGGGCAATCAGCCCCAGCATTTT. It translates to CASSELVEQGNQPQHF. Complete variable domain (other parts from reference TRBV2 and TRBJ1-5): EPEVTQTPSHQVTQMGQEVILRCVPISNHLYFYWYRQILGQKVEFLVSFYNNEISEKSEIFDDQFSVERPDGSNFTLKIRSTKLEDSAMYFCASSELVEQGNQPQHFGDGTRLSIL.

This chain uses TRBV7-2 with TRBJ1-4; D gene unclear. CDR3 size: 14 residues. Germline loops: CDR1 SGHTA, CDR2 FQGNSA. The V gene lost 3 bases and the J gene lost 6 bases, with 11 bases spanning the gap. The CDR3 loop reads CASSFIYEDEKLFF. CDR3 nucleotide sequence: TGTGCCAGCAGCTTTATTTATGAGGATGAAAAACTGTTTTTT.

The chain combines TRBV27 with TRBJ1-5; D is unresolved. The V end was cut by 2 bases, the J end by 9 bases, with 20 bases between. This CDR3 region has 16 residues. Germline CDR1 reads MNHEY; CDR2 reads SMNVEV (reference sequence). CDR3 nucleotides: TGTGCCAGCAGTTTAGCCGGGTCGCCCAATAAGGTGCCCCAGCATTTT. Translating gives CASSLAGSPNKVPQHF.

A few counts support this clone. The sample contains more than one DNA sequence encoding this CDR3. The chain has TRBV2 and TRBJ2-7; possibly TRBD1 for D (5 bases). Germline loops: CDR1 SNHLY, CDR2 FYNNEI. The CDR3 has 13 residues. The V end was cut by 5 bases, the J end by 4 bases, with 12 bases between. CDR3 sequence (DNA): TGTGCCAGCAGTCGACAGACGGCATACGAGCAGTACTTC. It translates to CASSRQTAYEQYF.

This clone was seen only once. The chain recombines TRBV2 with TRBJ2-7, with 9 bases lining up with TRBD1. The CDR3 is 14 amino acids. J was trimmed by 7 bases and V by 6 bases; bases with no gene match: 10. CDR1 is SNHLY and CDR2 is FYNNEI in the germline V gene. The CDR3 loop reads CASSRDRVEGEQYF. As DNA, the CDR3 is TGTGCCAGCAGCCGGGACAGGGTAGAAGGTGAGCAGTACTTC.

The genes are TRBV9 and TRBJ2-7; D uncertain. Germline CDR1 reads SGDLS; CDR2 reads YYNGEE. This CDR3 comprises 12 residues. The V end was cut by 4 bases, the J end by 4 bases, with 9 bases between. This CDR3 is CASSPGPYEQYF. CDR3 in DNA: TGTGCCAGCAGCCCTGGCCCTTACGAGCAGTACTTC.

The chain links TRBV6-5 to TRBJ2-7, with 8 bases lining up with TRBD2. V lost 6 bases to trimming and J lost 4 bases; unmatched junction nucleotides: 5. The CDR3 sequence is 13 residues long. Per the germline V gene, CDR1 is MNHEY and CDR2 is SVGAGI. As DNA, the CDR3 is TGTGCCAGCAGGGGAGCGGGAGAATACGAGCAGTACTTC. Translation gives CASRGAGEYEQYF.

The rearrangement uses TRBV5-6 and TRBJ2-3, with unresolved D. The V and J ends lost 4 bases and 7 bases respectively, with 13 bases between them. This CDR3 has 13 residues. Germline CDR1 reads SGHDT; CDR2 reads YYEEEE. For the CDR3, the DNA is TGTGCCAGCAGCCTCGGTAGCTCCAATACGCAGTATTTT. Amino acid sequence: CASSLGSSNTQYF.

The rearrangement uses TRBV6-5 and TRBJ1-2, with D hard to call. The germline V gene encodes CDR1 MNHEY and CDR2 SVGAGI. There are 13 residues in the CDR3. Trimming removed 2 bases from V and 6 bases from J, with 10 bases in between. The CDR3 DNA reads as TGTGCCAGCAGTTACCTTAGAGGCAATGGCTACACCTTC. Protein product: CASSYLRGNGYTF.

This rearrangement joins TRBV27 to TRBJ2-3; 9 nucleotides match TRBD2. V shed 7 bases, J shed 0 bases, and the junction held 5 bases outside the gene matches. Germline V CDR1 and CDR2: MNHEY, SMNVEV (reference sequence). The CDR3 sequence is 15 residues long. For the CDR3, the DNA is TGTGCCAGCACCCTTCTAGCGGGAAGCACAGATACGCAGTATTTT. It codes for CASTLLAGSTDTQYF.

V usage is TRBV19 and J usage is TRBJ1-5; no firm D call. The CDR3 covers 15 residues. CDR1 LNHDA and CDR2 SQIVND come from the germline V gene (reference sequence). Trimming stripped 3 bases from V and 2 bases from J, with 11 bases between. The DNA for the CDR3 is TGTGCCAGTAGTATCTCGGTGGTAGGCAATCAGCCCCAGCATTTT. Amino acid sequence: CASSISVVGNQPQHF.

The chain links TRBV5-6 to TRBJ1-2; 8 bases fit TRBD1. V lost 3 bases, J lost 1 base, and 14 bases stayed unmatched. The CDR3 runs 18 residues. Looked up from germline, CDR1 is SGHDT and CDR2 is YYEEEE. CDR3 amino acids: CASSSLGTSTGVNYGYTF. In nucleotides, the CDR3 is TGTGCCAGCAGCTCCCTAGGAACCTCGACAGGGGTTAACTATGGCTACACCTTC.

The chain is built from TRBV18 and TRBJ2-3, with 12 bases that match TRBD2. CDR3 length: 16 residues. Germline assignment: CDR1 KGHSH and CDR2 LQKENI. J lost 1 base, V lost 6 bases, and 5 bases had no gene match. CDR3: CASSLAGGPGTDTQYF. In nucleotides, the CDR3 is TGTGCCAGCTCCCTAGCGGGGGGGCCTGGCACAGATACGCAGTATTTT.

The rearrangement joins TRBV18 to TRBJ1-1; D call uncertain. Per germline, CDR1 KGHSH and CDR2 LQKENI. The CDR3 totals 12 residues. The V gene lost 5 bases and the J gene lost 2 bases, with 6 bases spanning the gap. The CDR3 loop reads CASSTTNTEAFF. The CDR3 coding sequence is TGTGCCAGCTCAACTACTAACACTGAAGCTTTCTTT.

As concerns this clone: The sample carries other DNA sequences with the same CDR3. The rearrangement uses TRBV11-2 and TRBJ1-6; D is uncertain. The V and J ends lost 4 bases and 13 bases respectively, with 11 bases between them. The CDR3 is made up of 12 amino acids. The germline V gene encodes CDR1 SGHAT and CDR2 FQNNGV. The CDR3 loop is CASSYPSSPLHF. In nucleotides, the CDR3 is TGTGCCAGCAGCTATCCTTCCTCCCCCCTCCACTTT.

The chain combines TRBV19 with TRBJ2-2; 16 bases are shared with TRBD2. The germline V gene encodes CDR1 LNHDA and CDR2 SQIVND (reference sequence). The V gene end was trimmed by 8 bases and the J gene end by 10 bases; junction bases not matched to a gene: 7. This CDR3 is built from 15 residues. CDR3 in DNA: TGTGCCAGTGATTCGGGACTAGCGGGGGGGCAGGAGCTGTTTTTT. This codes for CASDSGLAGGQELFF.

The chain carries TRBV10-3 and TRBJ1-1; D is perhaps TRBD1 (6 bases). The CDR3 runs 17 residues. V was clipped by 6 bases and J by 0 bases, with 20 bases between them. Per germline, CDR1 ENHRY and CDR2 SYGVKD. Here the CDR3 DNA reads TGTGCCATCAGCGAAAAAGTCGGGCAGGGGATGAACACTGAAGCTTTCTTT. It specifies CAISEKVGQGMNTEAFF.

J is TRBJ1-1 and V is TRBV5-8; possibly TRBD1 for D (6 bases). Trimming cost V 4 bases and J 1 base, with 23 bases left between them. CDR3 size: 18 residues. Germline CDR1 reads SGHTS; CDR2 reads YDEGEE. The CDR3 region is CASSRGTKNRAGNTEAFF. CDR3 DNA sequence: TGTGCCAGCAGCAGAGGAACCAAAAACAGGGCTGGGAACACTGAAGCTTTCTTT.

The J gene is TRBJ1-3, the V gene TRBV19; D might be TRBD1 (5 bases). Trimming pared 6 bases from V and 0 bases from J, leaving 12 bases between. In germline, CDR1 is LNHDA, CDR2 SQIVND (reference sequence). CDR3 size: 15 residues. The CDR3 bases are TGTGCCAGTAGAGGGCGGGGGAGCTCTGGAAACACCATATATTTT. Translated: CASRGRGSSGNTIYF.

The chain uses TRBV18 and TRBJ2-5; D is unresolved. Per germline, CDR1 KGHSH and CDR2 LQKENI. Deletions cut 3 bases from V and 3 bases from J, with 14 bases between. CDR3 length: 15 residues. The CDR3 coding sequence is TGTGCCAGCTCACCGAAGGTCGGGTCGGAAGAGACCCAGTACTTC. This translates into CASSPKVGSEETQYF.

The rearrangement links TRBV19 to TRBJ2-5; weak D call: TRBD1 (6 bases). V lost 4 bases and J lost 1, with 13 bases in between. The CDR3 extends over 15 amino acids. The V gene's germline CDR1 is LNHDA and CDR2 SQIVND (reference sequence). The CDR3 here is CASSRNQGSQETQYF. CDR3 coding DNA: TGTGCCAGTAGTAGGAACCAGGGGTCCCAAGAGACCCAGTACTTC.

This clone showed up just once. CDR3 amino acids: CASSSGLAGGFTGELFF. The CDR3 DNA reads TGTGCCAGCAGCTCGGGACTAGCGGGGGGATTCACCGGGGAGCTGTTTTTT. The V call is TRBV7-7, the J call TRBJ2-2; 15 bases line up with TRBD2. CDR1 SSHAT and CDR2 FNYEAQ come from the germline V gene (reference sequence). The length of the CDR3 is 17 residues. Trimming removed 4 bases from V and 4 bases from J; junction bases left unmatched: 4.

The chain is built from TRBV5-1 and TRBJ2-3; TRBD1 might be the D (5 bases). Germline V gene data show CDR1 as SGHRS and CDR2 as YFSETQ. The CDR3 covers 15 residues. Trimming cost V 5 bases and J 0 bases, with 13 bases left between them. The CDR3 DNA reads as TGCGCCAGCAGAAGACAGCACCCTAGCACAGATACGCAGTATTTT. Protein product: CASRRQHPSTDTQYF.